This T cell receptor (beta chain) stems from a study of blood T cells in healthy people across ages. Each donor's blood draw was roughly 9.5 milliliters of peripheral blood. V was clipped by 2 bases and J by 0 bases; unmatched bases: 5. The CDR3 loop spans 16 amino acids. Germline V lookup: CDR1 KGHSH, CDR2 LQKENI. A second PCR of about 7 to 11 cycles used a sample-barcoded 5' primer and a J-beta primer mix. TCRdb called the 5' RACE reads again in MiXCR, with one record for every CDR3 protein. This table has about 1.6 million distinct CDR3 sequences, roughly 30% appearing once. The source is a woman in her 30s in good health. The genes are TRBV18 and TRBJ2-3; 7 bases fit TRBD1. The sequenced sample consisted of blood. The CDR3, as DNA: TGTGCCAGCTCACCAGTGGACAGGCCGAGCACAGATACGCAGTATTTT. This sequence encodes CASSPVDRPSTDTQYF.